Below are 10 T cell receptor beta chains sequenced from a single sample in a study of control samples from healthy donors and cancer patients. Profiled with immunoSEQ multiplex PCR; TCRdb holds only in-frame clones, not every one. The sample contains fewer than 100,000 clones, roughly 78% of which appear only once. Sequencing was performed on blood. These receptors originate from a man in his sixties in good health.

The rearrangement links TRBV6-2 or TRBV6-3 to TRBJ2-5; the D gene is possibly TRBD2 (7 bases). CDR1 and CDR2 (germline): MNHEY, SVGEGT. Trimming took 0 bases from V and 1 from J, leaving 15 bases between them. The CDR3 runs 17 residues. In DNA, the CDR3 is TGTGCCAGCAGTTACTCGACTGACGGGGGGCCCCAAGAGACCCAGTACTTC. Translating it yields CASSYSTDGGPQETQYF.

This clone has a handful of counts. The rearrangement uses TRBV2 and TRBJ2-3; the match to TRBD2 covers 7 bases. Germline V gives CDR1 SNHLY, CDR2 FYNNEI. This CDR3 contains 16 residues. V was pared by 7 bases and J by 2 bases, with 12 bases of the junction left unmatched. The DNA of the CDR3 is TGTGCCAGCAATGTTGGTGGGGGGGAAGACACAGATACGCAGTATTTT. Its translation: CASNVGGGEDTDTQYF.

The chain combines TRBV7-2 with TRBJ2-7; 7 nucleotides align to TRBD1. The germline gives CDR1 SGHTA, CDR2 FQGNSA. The CDR3 length is 14 residues. The V segment lost 4 bases and the J segment 6 bases; nucleotides outside the gene matches: 9. The CDR3, as DNA: TGTGCCAGCAGCTCCGAGCCCGGGACAGCCGAGCAGTACTTC. It codes for CASSSEPGTAEQYF.

The gene calls are TRBV7-9 and TRBJ2-7; D unresolved. V was trimmed by 3 bases and J by 4 bases, leaving 7 bases between them. The germline CDR1 and CDR2 sequences are SEHNR and FQNEAQ (reference sequence). The CDR3 is 12 residues long. The CDR3 sequence is CASSFSPYEQYF. Here the CDR3 DNA reads TGTGCCAGCAGCTTCTCTCCGTACGAGCAGTACTTC.

The genes are TRBV4-2 and TRBJ2-3; tentative D call: TRBD1 (5 bases). The germline gives CDR1 LGHNA, CDR2 YNFKEQ. Trimming shortened V by 0 bases and J by 8 bases, and 21 bases separated the two germline ends. This CDR3 has 17 residues. Here the CDR3 DNA reads TGTGCCAGCAGCCAAGATCTGGGGCTAGTTGCGTTAAGTACGCAGTATTTT. It specifies CASSQDLGLVALSTQYF.

V and J are TRBV19 and TRBJ2-7; 11 bases fit TRBD1. V was pared by 1 base and J by 2 bases, with 7 bases of the junction left unmatched. The CDR3 length is 17 residues. Looked up from germline, CDR1 is LNHDA and CDR2 is SQIVND (reference sequence). The CDR3 coding sequence is TGTGCCAGTAGTATAGGTCCGCCGGGACAGGGGGCCTACGAGCAGTACTTC. As protein: CASSIGPPGQGAYEQYF.

The chain joins TRBV7-9 to TRBJ2-7; maybe TRBD2 (7 bases). Germline assignment: CDR1 SEHNR and CDR2 FQNEAQ (reference sequence). V was cut by 5 bases and J by 6 bases, with 23 bases left in between. The CDR3 consists of 16 residues. The CDR3 DNA reads TGTGCCAGCAGCCGCCGGGGGCGCGGGAGATTCGGCGAGCAGTACTTC. It yields the protein CASSRRGRGRFGEQYF.

The chain joins TRBV19 to TRBJ2-7; TRBD1 matches 12 bases. The CDR3 runs 17 residues. V shed 6 bases and J 3 bases; nucleotides not matched to a gene: 12. The germline CDR1 and CDR2 sequences are LNHDA and SQIVND (reference sequence). The CDR3 DNA sequence: TGTGCCAGTAGCCCTCGCCCGGGACAGGGGGCTCTCTACGAGCAGTACTTC. Translating gives CASSPRPGQGALYEQYF.

This sequence joins TRBV30 and TRBJ2-7; TRBD2 agrees at 7 bases. V lost 3 bases and J lost 4; bases outside the gene matches: 3. The CDR3 length is 12 residues. Germline CDR1 is GTSNPN and CDR2 is SVGIG (reference sequence). The CDR3, as DNA: TGTGCCTGGAGCGCCGGGGGGTACGAGCAGTACTTC. Protein product: CAWSAGGYEQYF.

The chain has TRBV11-2 and TRBJ2-5, with 7 bases aligning to TRBD1. V shed 2 bases, J shed 5 bases, and the junction held 11 bases outside the gene matches. Germline values: CDR1 SGHAT, CDR2 FQNNGV. The CDR3 consists of 16 residues. Written as DNA, the CDR3 is TGTGCCAGCAGCTTACCCGAGGGGGCCCTCGGGGAGACCCAGTACTTC. This codes for CASSLPEGALGETQYF.